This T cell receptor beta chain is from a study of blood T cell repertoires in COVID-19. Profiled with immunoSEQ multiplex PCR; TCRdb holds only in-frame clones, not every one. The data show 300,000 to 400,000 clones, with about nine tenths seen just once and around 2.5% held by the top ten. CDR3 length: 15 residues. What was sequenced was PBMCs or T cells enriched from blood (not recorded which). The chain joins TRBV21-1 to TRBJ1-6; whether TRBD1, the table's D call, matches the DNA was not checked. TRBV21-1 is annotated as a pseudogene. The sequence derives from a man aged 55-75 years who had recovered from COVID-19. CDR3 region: CASSKQGANNSPLHF. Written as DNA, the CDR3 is TGTGCCAGCAGCAAGCAGGGGGCCAATAATTCACCCCTCCACTTT.